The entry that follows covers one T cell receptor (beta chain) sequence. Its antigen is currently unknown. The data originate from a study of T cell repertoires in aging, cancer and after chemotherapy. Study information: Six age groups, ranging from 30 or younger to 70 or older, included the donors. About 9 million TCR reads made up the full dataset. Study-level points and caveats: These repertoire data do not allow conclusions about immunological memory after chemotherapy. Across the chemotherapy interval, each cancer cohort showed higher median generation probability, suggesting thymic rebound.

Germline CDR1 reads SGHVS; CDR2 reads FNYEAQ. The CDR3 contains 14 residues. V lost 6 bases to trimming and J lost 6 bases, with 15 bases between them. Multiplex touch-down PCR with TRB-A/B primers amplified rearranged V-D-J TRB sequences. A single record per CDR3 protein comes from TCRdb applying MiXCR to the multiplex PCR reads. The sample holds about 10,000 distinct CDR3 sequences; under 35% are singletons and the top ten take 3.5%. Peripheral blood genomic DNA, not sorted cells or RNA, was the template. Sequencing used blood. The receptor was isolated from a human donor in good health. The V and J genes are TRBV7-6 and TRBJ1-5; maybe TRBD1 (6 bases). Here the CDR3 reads CASSPTGNIQPQHF. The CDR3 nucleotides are TGTGCCAGCAGTCCTACAGGGAACATTCAGCCCCAGCATTTT.